The 9 T cell receptor beta chains below all came from one sample that was sequenced in a study of shared clonotypes between healthy human individuals. Produced via immunoSEQ multiplex PCR; TCRdb's table is partial and in-frame only. The sample lists a few hundred thousand clones; 70% to 80% were seen once. Source material: PBMCs. The receptors stem from a woman aged 40 to 55 in good health. Some clones in this sample may be carry-over from other donors' samples.

This clone has more than one count but fewer than ten. The chain couples TRBV27 to TRBJ1-5; D is unclear. Germline V gives CDR1 MNHEY, CDR2 SMNVEV (reference sequence). V was clipped by 0 bases and J by 3 bases, with 3 bases between them. This CDR3 contains 13 residues. CDR3 in DNA: TGTGCCAGCAGTTTATCCGCCAATCAGCCCCAGCATTTT. This gives the protein CASSLSANQPQHF.

This clone was detected many times. This specimen includes other DNA sequences encoding the same CDR3. This chain connects TRBV18 to TRBJ1-2, with D hard to call. Germline V gives CDR1 KGHSH, CDR2 LQKENI. The CDR3 runs 15 residues. V gave up 1 base and J gave up 0 bases, with 9 bases separating them. CDR3 sequence (DNA): TGTGCCAGCTCACCACTCCCTAGCCCTAACTATGGCTACACCTTC. Protein product: CASSPLPSPNYGYTF.

The V gene is TRBV9, the J gene TRBJ2-1; TRBD2 matches 11 bases. V lost 1 base to trimming and J lost 5 bases; unmatched junction nucleotides: 8. Germline CDR1 and CDR2: SGDLS and YYNGEE. There are 17 residues in the CDR3. The CDR3 nucleotides read TGTGCCAGCAGCGTATTTCCGGGACTAGCGGAACACAATGAGCAGTTCTTC. It yields the protein CASSVFPGLAEHNEQFF.

The chain couples TRBV29-1 to TRBJ2-7; a weak D match, TRBD1 (7 bases). The CDR3 consists of 14 residues. V gave up 7 bases and J gave up 1 base, with 17 bases separating them. The germline CDR1 and CDR2 sequences are SQVTM and ANQGSEA. The CDR3 is CSAGGGRGSYEQYF. The CDR3 coding sequence is TGCAGCGCCGGGGGCGGCAGGGGGTCCTACGAGCAGTACTTC.

The rearrangement joins TRBV19 to TRBJ1-1, with D hard to call. CDR3 length equals 12 residues. The ends were cut back, 8 bases at V and 1 base at J, with 8 bases in the middle. Germline V gene sequence: CDR1 LNHDA, CDR2 SQIVND (reference sequence). For the CDR3, the DNA is TGTGCCAGTGAGTGGGGGAACACTGAAGCTTTCTTT. This sequence encodes CASEWGNTEAFF. The full variable domain, completed using reference TRBV19 and TRBJ1-1, is DGGITQSPKYLFRKEGQNVTLSCEQNLNHDAMYWYRQDPGQGLRLIYYSQIVNDFQKGDIAEGYSVSREKKESFPLTVTSAQKNPTAFYLCASEWGNTEAFFGQGTRLTVV.

On this clone: A read error likely explains this, since a far larger clone differs by one base. J is TRBJ2-7 and V is TRBV18; 14 nucleotides line up with TRBD2. The germline gives CDR1 KGHSH, CDR2 LQKENI. The CDR3 extends over 19 amino acids. CDR3 protein: CARSPPYSGLAGDLNEQYF. For the CDR3, the DNA is TGTGCCAGATCACCACCCTACTCGGGACTAGCGGGAGATTTGAACGAGCAGTACTTC.

This clone was detected once. This sequence joins TRBV7-2 and TRBJ2-1; 7 nucleotides match TRBD1. Germline CDR1 reads SGHTA; CDR2 reads FQGNSA. Losses at the gene ends were 1 base for V and 5 bases for J; bases not matched to a gene: 2. The CDR3 covers 14 residues. CDR3: CASSLVDRDNEQFF. For the CDR3, the DNA is TGTGCCAGCAGCTTAGTCGACAGGGACAATGAGCAGTTCTTC.

The chain joins TRBV29-1 to TRBJ2-1; D perhaps matches TRBD2 (6 bases). Germline assignment: CDR1 SQVTM and CDR2 ANQGSEA. The V end lost 5 bases, the J end lost 5 bases, and 13 bases lay between the germline ends. The CDR3 loop spans 13 amino acids. The CDR3 here is CSVTPGGNNEQFF. In nucleotides, the CDR3 is TGCAGCGTTACCCCCGGCGGGAACAATGAGCAGTTCTTC.

The chain combines TRBV18 with TRBJ2-5, with TRBD1 matching 12 bases. The CDR3 length is 15 residues. Germline lookup yields CDR1 KGHSH and CDR2 LQKENI. V shed 2 bases, J shed 4 bases, and the junction held 2 bases outside the gene matches. CDR3 DNA: TGTGCCAGCTCACCAGGGGACAGGGGGCGAGAGACCCAGTACTTC. It encodes CASSPGDRGRETQYF.